The clone carrying this T cell receptor beta chain turned up a few times. Its antigen is as yet unknown. This sample stems from a study of STAT5B mutations in CD4+ large granular lymphocyte leukemia. About the research overall: Among healthy donors, a particular HLA allele went with more CDR3 'QG' motifs.

The trim removed 6 bases at V and 9 bases at J, leaving 8 bases unmatched. The V gene's germline CDR1 is SNHLY and CDR2 FYNNEI. This CDR3 spans 14 amino acids. The survey-level immunoSEQ assay was used. Repertoires were generated with immunoSEQ multiplex PCR, while TCRdb's copy carries only in-frame clones and drops some. The table includes about 33,000 clones, 60% to 80% detected once. Study conclusions and caveats: Patient CD4-sorted repertoires stayed more clonal than healthy ones after leukemic-clone removal. TRBV06-family usage was enriched in top patient clones (8/27) versus controls (2/35).

The specimen sequenced was CD4+ T cells from blood buffy coats. The receptor was derived from a human donor in good health. The chain links TRBV2 to TRBJ2-1; 10 positions agree with TRBD2. CDR3 region: CASRASGSGGEQFF. CDR3 in DNA: TGTGCCAGCAGGGCTAGCGGGAGCGGAGGTGAGCAGTTCTTC.